This paragraph reports one T cell receptor beta chain. Its antigen is unknown. This specimen belongs to a study of beta chain features in type 1 diabetes. What was sequenced were expressed TCRB transcripts, since all of the isolated RNA had been reverse transcribed. Repertoires were generated with immunoSEQ multiplex PCR, while TCRdb's copy carries only in-frame clones and drops some. The profile shows under 300,000 clones, 25% to 30% of them singletons. The CDR3 totals 14 residues. Germline trimming cut 2 bases from V and 15 bases from J; bases unmatched to any gene: 9. The germline CDR1 and CDR2 sequences are SGHTA and FQGNSA. Study conclusions and caveats: At VDJ recombination sites, type 1 diabetes patients had fewer insertions and more deleted nucleotides. Shortening of TCRB CDR3s, moderate but significant, appeared in all four CD4+ subsets of Type 1 diabetes patients.

The clonotype originates from a man between 25 and 39 years old in good health. The chain is built from TRBV7-2 and TRBJ2-1; 11 nucleotides match TRBD2. Sample: central memory CD4+ T cells from blood. The CDR3 nucleotides are TGTGCCAGCAGCTTAACGAGACTAGCGGGGAGGGGGTTCTTC. It specifies CASSLTRLAGRGFF.